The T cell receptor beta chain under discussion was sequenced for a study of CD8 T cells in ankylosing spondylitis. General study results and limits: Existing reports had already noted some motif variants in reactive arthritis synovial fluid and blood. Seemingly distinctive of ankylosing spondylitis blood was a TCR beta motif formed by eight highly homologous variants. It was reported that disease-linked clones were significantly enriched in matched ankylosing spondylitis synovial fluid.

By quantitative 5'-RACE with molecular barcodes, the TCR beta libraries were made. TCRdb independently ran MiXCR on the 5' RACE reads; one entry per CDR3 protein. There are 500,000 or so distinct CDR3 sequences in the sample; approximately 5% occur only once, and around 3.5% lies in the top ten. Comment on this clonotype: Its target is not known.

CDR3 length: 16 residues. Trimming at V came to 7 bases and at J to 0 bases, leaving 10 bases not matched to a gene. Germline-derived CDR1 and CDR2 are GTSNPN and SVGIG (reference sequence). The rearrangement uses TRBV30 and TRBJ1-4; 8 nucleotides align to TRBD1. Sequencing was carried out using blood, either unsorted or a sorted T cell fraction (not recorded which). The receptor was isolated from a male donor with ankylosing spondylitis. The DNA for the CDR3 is TGTGCCTTATCCGGGACAGGCATCTCAACTAATGAAAAACTGTTTTTT. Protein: CALSGTGISTNEKLFF.